These T cell receptor beta chains were read from a single sample in a study of CD8+CD57+ T cells in acquired aplastic anemia. One entry per CDR3 protein, called by TCRdb with MiXCR from the reads. The profile shows approximately 380,000 distinct CDR3 sequences, approximately 70% of them singletons. Material: sorted CD4+, CD8+, or CD8+CD57+ T cells (not recorded which) from PBMCs. The receptors stem from a human donor in good health, serving as a control. Both conserved end residues are part of each CDR3. Fields, in order: CDR3 length, D gene, J gene, clone size, V gene, CDR3 DNA, CDR3 protein. The D gene is left open where the match is weak. Clone size is shown for a subset of rows, as once, few, many or a class of expanded clone.

CDR3 length: 15; D gene: TRBD1; J gene: TRBJ1-2; clone size: many; V gene: TRBV3-1; CDR3 DNA: TGTGCCAGCAGCCGGGGACAGGCGACTAACTATGGCTACACCTTC; CDR3 protein: CASSRGQATNYGYTF
CDR3 length: 18; D gene: NA; J gene: TRBJ2-1; clone size: NA; V gene: TRBV7-9; CDR3 DNA: TGTGCCAGCAGCTCGGAGTTGCGGACGGTAAGCTCCTACAATGAGCAGTTCTTC; CDR3 protein: CASSSELRTVSSYNEQFF
CDR3 length: 13; D gene: NA; J gene: TRBJ1-1; clone size: NA; V gene: TRBV29-1; CDR3 DNA: TGCAGCGTTGATGCGGGAAGGAACACTGAAGCTTTCTTT; CDR3 protein: CSVDAGRNTEAFF
CDR3 length: 13; D gene: NA; J gene: TRBJ1-5; clone size: NA; V gene: TRBV7-2; CDR3 DNA: TGTGCCAGCACCATTTTAGGGTCTAATGAAAAACATTTT; CDR3 protein: CASTILGSNEKHF
CDR3 length: 15; D gene: TRBD2; J gene: TRBJ2-1; clone size: few; V gene: TRBV10-3; CDR3 DNA: TGTGCCATCAGTGAAGGTAGCGGGGGGGCGAGAGAGCAGTTCTTC; CDR3 protein: CAISEGSGGAREQFF
CDR3 length: 13; D gene: TRBD2; J gene: TRBJ2-1; clone size: NA; V gene: TRBV7-2; CDR3 DNA: TGTGCCAGCAGCTTAGAAGCGGGGGGGGAGCAGTTCTTC; CDR3 protein: CASSLEAGGEQFF
CDR3 length: 14; D gene: TRBD1; J gene: TRBJ2-7; clone size: NA; V gene: TRBV7-2; CDR3 DNA: TGTGCCAGCAGCCCTTCTGGACAGGGGTTTCGTGGCTACTTC; CDR3 protein: CASSPSGQGFRGYF
CDR3 length: 15; D gene: NA; J gene: TRBJ2-1; clone size: NA; V gene: TRBV30; CDR3 DNA: TGTGCCTGGAGTGCGGGGCTGAGCTCCTACAATGAGCAGTTCTTC; CDR3 protein: CAWSAGLSSYNEQFF
CDR3 length: 14; D gene: TRBD1; J gene: TRBJ2-3; clone size: once; V gene: TRBV29-1; CDR3 DNA: TGCAGCGTATCGGGACAGGGACGAGGAGATACGCAGTATTTT; CDR3 protein: CSVSGQGRGDTQYF
CDR3 length: 11; D gene: NA; J gene: TRBJ2-7; clone size: few; V gene: TRBV7-9; CDR3 DNA: TGTGCCAGCAGCCCTCTCGGAGAGCAGTACTTC; CDR3 protein: CASSPLGEQYF
CDR3 length: 19; D gene: TRBD2; J gene: TRBJ2-2; clone size: many; V gene: TRBV6-2/TRBV6-3; CDR3 DNA: TGTGCCAGCAGTTTCGTTAGCGGGGGCCCCCGAACGAACACCGGGGAGCTGTTTTTT; CDR3 protein: CASSFVSGGPRTNTGELFF
CDR3 length: 17; D gene: TRBD1; J gene: TRBJ2-7; clone size: NA; V gene: TRBV11-2; CDR3 DNA: TGTGCCAGCAGCGTTGTGTCCAGGGGGCGGACCACCTACGAGCAGTACTTC; CDR3 protein: CASSVVSRGRTTYEQYF
CDR3 length: 15; D gene: NA; J gene: TRBJ2-2; clone size: once; V gene: TRBV7-2; CDR3 DNA: TGTGCCAGCAGCCGGCAGGGTGGTATCACGACGAAGTACTTTTTT; CDR3 protein: CASSRQGGITTKYFF
CDR3 length: 16; D gene: NA; J gene: TRBJ2-5; clone size: NA; V gene: TRBV7-8; CDR3 DNA: TGTGCCAGCAGCTTACCCGGCGGCGAGGGGTACTTCGGGCAGTACTTC; CDR3 protein: CASSLPGGEGYFGQYF
CDR3 length: 15; D gene: NA; J gene: TRBJ2-7; clone size: NA; V gene: TRBV7-2; CDR3 DNA: TGTGCCAGCAGCTCTGTCGGGGGCCCCACGTACGAGCAGTACTTC; CDR3 protein: CASSSVGGPTYEQYF
CDR3 length: 14; D gene: NA; J gene: TRBJ1-3; clone size: few; V gene: TRBV19; CDR3 DNA: TGTGCCAGTAGCATCAGGGTAAATGGAAACACCGTATATTTT; CDR3 protein: CASSIRVNGNTVYF
CDR3 length: 14; D gene: NA; J gene: TRBJ1-3; clone size: NA; V gene: TRBV7-4; CDR3 DNA: TGTGCCAGCGGCGTAGAGGCGTCTGAAAACACCATATATTTT; CDR3 protein: CASGVEASENTIYF
CDR3 length: 16; D gene: TRBD2; J gene: TRBJ2-3; clone size: many; V gene: TRBV15; CDR3 DNA: TGTGCCACCAGCAGAGATGTCGGGGGGAGCACAGATACGCAGTATTTT; CDR3 protein: CATSRDVGGSTDTQYF
CDR3 length: 14; D gene: NA; J gene: TRBJ2-5; clone size: many; V gene: TRBV5-1; CDR3 DNA: TGCGCCAGCAGCTTGGGTACCGGCCTTGAGACCCAGTACTTC; CDR3 protein: CASSLGTGLETQYF
CDR3 length: 15; D gene: TRBD1; J gene: TRBJ2-7; clone size: many; V gene: TRBV10-3; CDR3 DNA: TGTGCCATCAGTGGACAAGACAGGGGGATTTACGAGCAGTACTTC; CDR3 protein: CAISGQDRGIYEQYF
CDR3 length: 16; D gene: NA; J gene: TRBJ2-5; clone size: few; V gene: TRBV18; CDR3 DNA: TGTGCCAGCTCACCACCTACAGCCTTTCAACAAGAGACCCAGTACTTC; CDR3 protein: CASSPPTAFQQETQYF
CDR3 length: 13; D gene: TRBD1; J gene: TRBJ2-7; clone size: once; V gene: TRBV5-4; CDR3 DNA: TGTGCCAGCAGCCTGCAGGGGGCTTACGAGCAGTACTTC; CDR3 protein: CASSLQGAYEQYF
CDR3 length: 14; D gene: NA; J gene: TRBJ1-6; clone size: NA; V gene: TRBV7-3; CDR3 DNA: NA; CDR3 protein: CASPPALKLSLDKF